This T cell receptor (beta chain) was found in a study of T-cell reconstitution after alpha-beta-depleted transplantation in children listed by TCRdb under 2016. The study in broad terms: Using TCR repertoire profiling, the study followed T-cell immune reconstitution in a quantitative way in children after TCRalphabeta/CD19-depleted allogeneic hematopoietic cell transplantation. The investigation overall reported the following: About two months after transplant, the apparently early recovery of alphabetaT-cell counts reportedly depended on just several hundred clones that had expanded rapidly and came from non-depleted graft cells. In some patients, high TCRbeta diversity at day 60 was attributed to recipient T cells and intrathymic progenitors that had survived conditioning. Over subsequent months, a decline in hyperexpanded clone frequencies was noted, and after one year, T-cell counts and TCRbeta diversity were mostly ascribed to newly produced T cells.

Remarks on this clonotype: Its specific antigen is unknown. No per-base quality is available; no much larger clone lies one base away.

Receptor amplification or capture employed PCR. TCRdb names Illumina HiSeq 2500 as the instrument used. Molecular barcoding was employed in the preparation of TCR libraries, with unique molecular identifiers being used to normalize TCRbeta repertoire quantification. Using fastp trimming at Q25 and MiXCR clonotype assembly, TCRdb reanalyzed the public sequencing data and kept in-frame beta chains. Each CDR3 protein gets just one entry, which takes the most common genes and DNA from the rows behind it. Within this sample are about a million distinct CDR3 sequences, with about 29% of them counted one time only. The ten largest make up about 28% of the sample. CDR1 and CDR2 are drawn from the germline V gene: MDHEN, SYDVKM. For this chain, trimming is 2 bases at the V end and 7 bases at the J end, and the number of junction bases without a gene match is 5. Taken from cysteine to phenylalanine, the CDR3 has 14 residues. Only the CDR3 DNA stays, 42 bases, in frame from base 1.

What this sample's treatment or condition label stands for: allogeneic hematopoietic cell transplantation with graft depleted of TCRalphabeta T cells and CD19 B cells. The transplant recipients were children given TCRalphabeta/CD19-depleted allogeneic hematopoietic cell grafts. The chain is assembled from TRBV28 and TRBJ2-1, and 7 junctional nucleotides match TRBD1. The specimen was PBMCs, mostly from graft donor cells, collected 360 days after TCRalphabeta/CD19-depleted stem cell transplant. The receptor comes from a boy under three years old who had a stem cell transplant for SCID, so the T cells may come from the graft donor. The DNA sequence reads TGTGCCAGCAGTTTAGGGACAGCCTTTAATGAGCAGTTCTTC. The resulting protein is CASSLGTAFNEQFF.